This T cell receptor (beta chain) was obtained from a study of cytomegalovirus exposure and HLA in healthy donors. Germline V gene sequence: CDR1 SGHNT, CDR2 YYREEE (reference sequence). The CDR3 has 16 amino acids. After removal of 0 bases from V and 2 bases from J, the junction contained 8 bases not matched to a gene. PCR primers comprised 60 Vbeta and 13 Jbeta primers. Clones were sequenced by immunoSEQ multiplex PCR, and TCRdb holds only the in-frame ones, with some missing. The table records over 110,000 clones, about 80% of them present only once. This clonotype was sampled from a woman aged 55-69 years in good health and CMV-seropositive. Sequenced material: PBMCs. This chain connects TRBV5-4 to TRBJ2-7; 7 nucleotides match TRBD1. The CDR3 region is CASSLGGDRATYEQYF. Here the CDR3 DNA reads TGTGCCAGCAGCTTGGGGGGAGACAGGGCCACCTACGAGCAGTACTTC.